This T cell receptor (beta chain) was sequenced in a study of graft-versus-host responses after intestinal transplantation. Across the whole study: Anti-thymocyte globulin induction preceded three to four years of tacrolimus and steroid maintenance in all recipients.

General study results and limits: Investigators detected GvH clones in recipient marrow, with some emerging earlier in ileum or blood.

J was trimmed by 5 bases and V by 6 bases; bases with no gene match: 9. Germline CDR1 is KGHSH and CDR2 is LQKENI. This CDR3 spans 15 amino acids. The table came from immunoSEQ multiplex PCR; TCRdb's copy has only in-frame clones and leaves some out. Of 70,000 to 95,000 clones listed, roughly 90% were seen once; the top ten hold over 0.1%. Concerning this clone: Its antigen is not known.

The receptor was derived from a human donor who received an intestinal transplant. This chain joins TRBV18 and TRBJ2-7; 11 positions match TRBD1. The sample here was unstimulated CD4+ T cells sorted from spleen or lymph node cells, taken before intestinal transplant. The CDR3 is CASSQVRTGGHEQYF. CDR3 in DNA: TGTGCCAGCTCCCAGGTCAGGACAGGGGGCCACGAGCAGTACTTC.